A single sample gave rise to the 9 T cell receptor beta chains below, sequenced in a study of blood T cell repertoires in COVID-19. The table came from immunoSEQ multiplex PCR; TCRdb's copy has only in-frame clones and leaves some out. The sample includes roughly 55,000 clones, around 87% seen only once; the top ten take about 7.2%. The sample consisted of peripheral blood. The receptors come from a man in his sixties with active or convalescent COVID-19.

The chain is built from TRBV11-2 and TRBJ1-1, with D unresolved. Trimming cost V 1 base and J 7 bases, with 7 bases left between them. The CDR3 sequence is 12 residues long. Germline V gene data show CDR1 as SGHAT and CDR2 as FQNNGV. The CDR3 reads CASSLGASEAFF. Written as DNA, the CDR3 is TGTGCCAGCAGCTTAGGGGCAAGTGAAGCTTTCTTT. The full variable domain, its missing parts supplied by reference TRBV11-2 and TRBJ1-1, is EAGVAQSPRYKIIEKRQSVAFWCNPISGHATLYWYQQILGQGPKLLIQFQNNGVVDDSQLPKDRFSAERLKGVDSTLKIQPAKLEDSAVYLCASSLGASEAFFGQGTRLTVV.

V gene TRBV6-5 combines with J gene TRBJ1-6, with D unresolved. The CDR3 has 14 residues. CDR1 and CDR2 (germline): MNHEY, SVGAGI. V was shortened by 5 bases and J by 9 bases, with 14 bases between the two germline ends. This CDR3 is CASSNRPSGSPLHF. CDR3 coding DNA: TGTGCCAGCAGTAACAGACCCAGCGGTTCACCCCTCCACTTT.

This sequence joins TRBV6-6 and TRBJ1-3; the D gene is possibly TRBD1 (5 bases). With 4 bases removed from V and 0 bases from J, the gap between germline ends came to 10 bases. The germline CDR1 and CDR2 sequences are MNHNY and SVGAGI (reference sequence). The CDR3 is made up of 15 amino acids. CDR3 coding DNA: TGTGCCAGCAGTTTTACAGGAACCTCTGGAAACACCATATATTTT. The encoded protein is CASSFTGTSGNTIYF.

This clone was seen a handful of times. The chain is built from TRBV24-1 and TRBJ2-1, with 9 bases identical to TRBD2. The J segment lost 3 bases and the V segment lost 5 bases, leaving 4 bases of the junction unmatched. CDR1 and CDR2 from the germline V gene are KGHDR and SFDVKD. There are 15 residues in the CDR3. CDR3 residues: CATSGLAGLYNEQFF. As DNA, the CDR3 is TGTGCCACCAGTGGTCTAGCGGGGCTCTACAATGAGCAGTTCTTC.

The chain links TRBV19 to TRBJ1-2; 8 bases match TRBD1. The CDR3 runs 13 residues. The germline gives CDR1 LNHDA, CDR2 SQIVND (reference sequence). V was clipped by 5 bases and J by 8 bases; unmatched bases: 7. The CDR3 nucleotides read TGTGCCAGTAGTTTAGGACAGGGTATCGGCTACACCTTC. Amino acids: CASSLGQGIGYTF.

This clone was detected only once. The V and J genes are TRBV5-1 and TRBJ2-3, with 11 nucleotides matching TRBD2. This CDR3 has 16 residues. V shed 4 bases and J 3 bases; nucleotides not matched to a gene: 7. The germline V gene encodes CDR1 SGHRS and CDR2 YFSETQ. CDR3 nucleotide sequence: TGCGCCAGCAGCCTAGGTGGGACTAGCGGTACAGATACGCAGTATTTT. Amino acids: CASSLGGTSGTDTQYF.

This rearrangement joins TRBV7-2 to TRBJ2-7; 10 nucleotides align to TRBD1. V gave up 4 bases and J gave up 5 bases; unmatched junction bases: 5. This CDR3 comprises 14 residues. Per germline, CDR1 SGHTA and CDR2 FQGNSA. CDR3 nucleotide sequence: TGTGCCAGCAGCTCTCCGGGACAGGGGAACGAGCAGTACTTC. It is translated as CASSSPGQGNEQYF.

The chain has TRBV11-2 and TRBJ2-5; possible D gene TRBD2, 7 bases. The CDR3 has 15 amino acids. The germline CDR1 and CDR2 sequences are SGHAT and FQNNGV. Trimming left V 5 bases short and J 5 bases short, with 18 bases between. The CDR3 loop is CASSPWGGAQETQYF. DNA for the CDR3: TGTGCCAGCAGCCCGTGGGGGGGGGCGCAGGAGACCCAGTACTTC.

This chain connects TRBV20-1 to TRBJ2-3, with 7 nucleotides matching TRBD2. The length of the CDR3 is 14 residues. Germline V gene sequence: CDR1 DFQATT, CDR2 SNEGSKA (reference sequence). Trimming took 3 bases from V and 1 from J; bases not matched to a gene: 4. The CDR3 sequence is CSASPGGRTDTQYF. For the CDR3, the DNA is TGCAGTGCTAGTCCGGGAGGTCGCACAGATACGCAGTATTTT.